A selection of T cell receptor beta chains follows, all from one sample in a study of OX40 agonist ivuxolimab in advanced cancers. Sequencing was performed with immunoSEQ multiplex PCR; in TCRdb, only in-frame clones are kept and a portion is missing. The table lists tens of thousands of clones, roughly 77% of them singletons. The sequences come from CD4+ or CD8+ T cells sorted from blood, collected in a trial of the OX40 agonist ivuxolimab. The receptor set was obtained from an adult with an advanced solid tumor such as melanoma, head and neck, liver or kidney cancer. CDR3s include the opening cysteine and the closing phenylalanine or tryptophan. Fields, in order: CDR3 DNA, CDR3 protein, CDR3 length, D gene, V gene, J gene, clone size. A D gene is named only where the DNA matches it firmly. Where a row states a size, it is once, few, many or the class of an expanded clone; other rows omit it.

CDR3 DNA: TGTGCCAGCAGTTACCTGGGGAAGGAGACCCAGTACTTC; CDR3 protein: CASSYLGKETQYF; CDR3 length: 13; D gene: .; V gene: TRBV6-5; J gene: TRBJ2-5; clone size: .
CDR3 DNA: TGTGCCAGCAGCTCAGGGGATGGCAATCAGCCCCAGCATTTT; CDR3 protein: CASSSGDGNQPQHF; CDR3 length: 14; D gene: .; V gene: TRBV7-9; J gene: TRBJ1-5; clone size: .
CDR3 DNA: TGTGCCAGCAGCTTGCTCTTGGGACAGGGGAGCGAGCAGTACTTC; CDR3 protein: CASSLLLGQGSEQYF; CDR3 length: 15; D gene: TRBD1; V gene: TRBV11-2; J gene: TRBJ2-7; clone size: .
CDR3 DNA: TGTGCCAGCAGTTTATATGCAGGGATAGAGACCCAGTACTTC; CDR3 protein: CASSLYAGIETQYF; CDR3 length: 14; D gene: .; V gene: TRBV27; J gene: TRBJ2-5; clone size: .
CDR3 DNA: TGTGCCAGCAGCCCTCTGGGGCCGGCCACTGAAGCTTTCTTT; CDR3 protein: CASSPLGPATEAFF; CDR3 length: 14; D gene: .; V gene: TRBV7-2; J gene: TRBJ1-1; clone size: .
CDR3 DNA: TGTGCCAGGGACGGGACAGGCACCAATGAGCAGTTCTTC; CDR3 protein: CARDGTGTNEQFF; CDR3 length: 13; D gene: TRBD1; V gene: TRBV6-4; J gene: TRBJ2-1; clone size: .
CDR3 DNA: TGTGCCAGCAGCTTACGCGGGAACACTGAAGCTTTCTTT; CDR3 protein: CASSLRGNTEAFF; CDR3 length: 13; D gene: .; V gene: TRBV11-3; J gene: TRBJ1-1; clone size: .
CDR3 DNA: TGCGCCAGCAGCCGCTCCACGGGAGGGAGCCCCTACGAGCAGTACTTC; CDR3 protein: CASSRSTGGSPYEQYF; CDR3 length: 16; D gene: TRBD2; V gene: TRBV4-1; J gene: TRBJ2-7; clone size: .
CDR3 DNA: TGTGCCAGCTCCCCTCGCAATGAGCAGTTCTTC; CDR3 protein: CASSPRNEQFF; CDR3 length: 11; D gene: .; V gene: TRBV18; J gene: TRBJ2-1; clone size: once
CDR3 DNA: TGTGCTAGTGGTTTCGGAGGAATTCCGGGACTAGCGGGAGGGCCGGTCTATGAGCAGTTCTTC; CDR3 protein: CASGFGGIPGLAGGPVYEQFF; CDR3 length: 21; D gene: TRBD2; V gene: TRBV12-5; J gene: TRBJ2-1; clone size: .
CDR3 DNA: TGTGCCAGCAGCCCAGCCGGGACTAGTATACCCTCCTACAATGAGCAGTTCTTC; CDR3 protein: CASSPAGTSIPSYNEQFF; CDR3 length: 18; D gene: TRBD2; V gene: TRBV9; J gene: TRBJ2-1; clone size: .
CDR3 DNA: TGTGCCTGGAGTGTGACTGATGGAAACACCATATATTTT; CDR3 protein: CAWSVTDGNTIYF; CDR3 length: 13; D gene: .; V gene: TRBV30; J gene: TRBJ1-3; clone size: .
CDR3 DNA: TGTGCCAGCAGCTTGCAACATGGACTCTTGGGCGGCTACACCTTC; CDR3 protein: CASSLQHGLLGGYTF; CDR3 length: 15; D gene: .; V gene: TRBV5-6; J gene: TRBJ1-2; clone size: .
CDR3 DNA: TGCGCCAGCAGCCAAGATCTCGGGACTAGCGGGAGAGAATACGTGCCCTACGAGCAGTACTTC; CDR3 protein: CASSQDLGTSGREYVPYEQYF; CDR3 length: 21; D gene: TRBD2; V gene: TRBV4-1; J gene: TRBJ2-7; clone size: .
CDR3 DNA: TGTGCCAGCAGTCGAGCCACAGGGGACCGCGAGCAGTACTTC; CDR3 protein: CASSRATGDREQYF; CDR3 length: 14; D gene: TRBD1; V gene: TRBV7-2; J gene: TRBJ2-7; clone size: .
CDR3 DNA: TGTGCCAGCAGCGTAGTAGGTGGGGACTATGGCTACACCTTC; CDR3 protein: CASSVVGGDYGYTF; CDR3 length: 14; D gene: .; V gene: TRBV9; J gene: TRBJ1-2; clone size: .
CDR3 DNA: TGTGCCAGCAGCTTATTCGGCAGGGGGGGGAAAGAGACCCAGTACTTC; CDR3 protein: CASSLFGRGGKETQYF; CDR3 length: 16; D gene: .; V gene: TRBV7-9; J gene: TRBJ2-5; clone size: few
CDR3 DNA: TGTGCCAGCAGTTTATTGCGGGGGGCGGGAGAGACCCAGTACTTC; CDR3 protein: CASSLLRGAGETQYF; CDR3 length: 15; D gene: TRBD2; V gene: TRBV6-6; J gene: TRBJ2-5; clone size: .
CDR3 DNA: TGTGCCAGCATGTCGGCGGGAGCCCAAGATACGCAGTATTTT; CDR3 protein: CASMSAGAQDTQYF; CDR3 length: 14; D gene: TRBD2; V gene: TRBV6-5; J gene: TRBJ2-3; clone size: .
CDR3 DNA: TGTGCCAGCAGGTACCAATGGACTAGCACAGATACGCAGTATTTT; CDR3 protein: CASRYQWTSTDTQYF; CDR3 length: 15; D gene: .; V gene: TRBV2; J gene: TRBJ2-3; clone size: .
CDR3 DNA: TGTGCCAGCTCCCAGGGGGCAAGTGGCTACACCTTC; CDR3 protein: CASSQGASGYTF; CDR3 length: 12; D gene: TRBD1; V gene: TRBV18; J gene: TRBJ1-2; clone size: .
CDR3 DNA: TGCGCCAGCAGTCACATACGGGGGAGGGATTGCTATGGCTACACCTTC; CDR3 protein: CASSHIRGRDCYGYTF; CDR3 length: 16; D gene: .; V gene: TRBV23-1; J gene: TRBJ1-2; clone size: .
CDR3 DNA: TGTGCCAGCATTATGGGGGTTTCAACCTTCAACACTGAAGCTTTCTTT; CDR3 protein: CASIMGVSTFNTEAFF; CDR3 length: 16; D gene: .; V gene: TRBV7-9; J gene: TRBJ1-1; clone size: once
CDR3 DNA: TGTGCCAGCAGTTTGGGCCCCCTCGCTAGCGGGAGCCCGGCTACGCAGTATTTT; CDR3 protein: CASSLGPLASGSPATQYF; CDR3 length: 18; D gene: TRBD2; V gene: TRBV28; J gene: TRBJ2-3; clone size: .
CDR3 DNA: TGCGCCAGCAGCAATAGCGGGAGCTCCTACAATGAGCAGTTCTTC; CDR3 protein: CASSNSGSSYNEQFF; CDR3 length: 15; D gene: TRBD2; V gene: TRBV5-1; J gene: TRBJ2-1; clone size: .
CDR3 DNA: TGTGCCAGCAGCTGGGGACATAAGGACAATTCACCCCTCCACTTT; CDR3 protein: CASSWGHKDNSPLHF; CDR3 length: 15; D gene: .; V gene: TRBV5-4; J gene: TRBJ1-6; clone size: .
CDR3 DNA: TGTGCCAGCAGTGAGCAGGCGGGGGGCACTGAAGCTTTCTTT; CDR3 protein: CASSEQAGGTEAFF; CDR3 length: 14; D gene: .; V gene: TRBV6-1; J gene: TRBJ1-1; clone size: .
CDR3 DNA: TGTGCCAGTAGTATAGATACAGGGATGGAGACTGAAGCTTTCTTT; CDR3 protein: CASSIDTGMETEAFF; CDR3 length: 15; D gene: .; V gene: TRBV19; J gene: TRBJ1-1; clone size: .
CDR3 DNA: TGTGCCAGCAGTTCACAGGGAGACCAGCCCCAGCATTTT; CDR3 protein: CASSSQGDQPQHF; CDR3 length: 13; D gene: .; V gene: TRBV6-1; J gene: TRBJ1-5; clone size: .
CDR3 DNA: TGTGCCACCGCACTCCAGGGCTCTGGGGCCAACGTCCTGACTTTC; CDR3 protein: CATALQGSGANVLTF; CDR3 length: 15; D gene: .; V gene: TRBV15; J gene: TRBJ2-6; clone size: .
CDR3 DNA: TGTGCCATCAGTGAGGGGGCGGCGGGTACTGAAGCTTTCTTT; CDR3 protein: CAISEGAAGTEAFF; CDR3 length: 14; D gene: .; V gene: TRBV10-3; J gene: TRBJ1-1; clone size: .
CDR3 DNA: TGTGCCAGCAGCCAACTAAGGGGGGACTACGAGCAGTACTTC; CDR3 protein: CASSQLRGDYEQYF; CDR3 length: 14; D gene: .; V gene: TRBV4-2; J gene: TRBJ2-7; clone size: .
CDR3 DNA: TGCGCCAGCAGCTTGTACCCTCCCGGGACACCTAATGGGAATGAAAAACTGTTTTTT; CDR3 protein: CASSLYPPGTPNGNEKLFF; CDR3 length: 19; D gene: .; V gene: TRBV5-1; J gene: TRBJ1-4; clone size: .